These 21 T cell receptor beta chains came from one sample sequenced in a study of CXCR3-negative and CXCR3-positive naive CD8 T cells. These TCRs are of unknown antigen specificity. The authors prepared UMI-labeled TRB cDNA libraries by 5' RACE. TCRdb re-called the 5' RACE reads and gives one entry per CDR3 protein, without DNA. The listing contains more than 100,000 distinct CDR3 sequences. General study points: CXCR3-negative naive cells had less hydrophobic TRB CDR3s than did CXCR3-positive naive cells.

Sequenced sample: naive CXCR3+ CD8+ T cells from blood. Subset here: CD45RO-CCR7+CD27+CD95- naive CD8+ T cells expressing CXCR3 (TNR3+). The source is a human donor in good health. Some clones in this sample may be carry-over from other donors' samples.

The chain is built from TRBV19 and TRBJ2-1; no DNA is available, so the TRBD1 call from TCRdb remains unchecked. The CDR3 loop spans 16 amino acids. Germline CDR1 is LNHDA and CDR2 is SQIVND (reference sequence). CDR3 sequence: CASSIRPGQGFNEQFF.

The chain links TRBV20-1 to TRBJ2-7; TCRdb designates TRBD1, a call that cannot be tested without DNA. Germline V gene lookup returns CDR1 DFQATT and CDR2 SNEGSKA (reference sequence). The CDR3 is 14 amino acids. The CDR3 loop is CSARVTGAIYEQYF.

This chain uses TRBV15 with TRBJ2-1; with no DNA, the TCRdb D assignment of TRBD2 cannot be verified. The CDR3 totals 12 residues. CDR1 LNHNV and CDR2 YYDKDF come from the germline V gene (reference sequence). This chain's CDR3 is CATSREEGEQFF.

The genes are TRBV27 and TRBJ1-1; TCRdb's D gene call, TRBD1, goes unchecked for lack of DNA. The CDR3 is 13 residues long. The germline CDR1 and CDR2 sequences are MNHEY and SMNVEV (reference sequence). The CDR3 sequence: CASSSGELTEAFF.

This chain joins TRBV21-1 and TRBJ2-7; the D call of TRBD1 rests on TCRdb alone, since no DNA is present to check it. TRBV21-1 is termed a pseudogene. The CDR3 runs to 18 residues. The CDR3 here is CASSNDGRGDDTFYEQYF.

This chain links TRBV5-4 with TRBJ2-7; the TRBD1 assignment by TCRdb is unverifiable without DNA. Germline V gives CDR1 SGHNT, CDR2 YYREEE (reference sequence). This CDR3 comprises 14 residues. The CDR3 is CASSSRDKSYEQYF.

CDR3 protein: CASSKVIGALLNANTGELFF. The chain uses TRBV21-1 and TRBJ2-2; the D call from TCRdb, TRBD2, cannot be confirmed without DNA. TRBV21-1 is designated a pseudogene. The CDR3 spans 20 residues.

The chain has TRBV7-2 and TRBJ2-7; checking the TCRdb D call of TRBD1 is not possible without DNA. Germline CDR1 SGHTA, CDR2 FQGNSA. This CDR3 region has 13 residues. CDR3 amino acids: CASSSYRAYEQYF. Full variable domain (outside the CDR3, taken from reference TRBV7-2 and TRBJ2-7): GAGVSQSPSNKVTEKGKDVELRCDPISGHTALYWYRQSLGQGLEFLIYFQGNSAPDKSGLPSDRFSAERTGGSVSTLTIQRTQQEDSAVYLCASSSYRAYEQYFGPGTRLTVT.

The rearrangement links TRBV7-9 to TRBJ2-2; TCRdb names TRBD1, which stays unverified in the absence of DNA. CDR1 and CDR2 (germline): SEHNR, FQNEAQ (reference sequence). The CDR3 has 15 residues. The CDR3 loop is CASSLTPGATGELFF.

The chain joins TRBV13 to TRBJ2-7; TCRdb lists TRBD1, though no DNA is available to test this call. The length of the CDR3 is 15 residues. CDR1 is PRHDT, CDR2 FYEKMQ, per germline (reference sequence). CDR3 protein: CASSNRGRGAYEQYF.

V usage is TRBV5-5 and J usage is TRBJ2-5; TCRdb proposes TRBD2, but this gene call is untestable without DNA. This CDR3 is built from 14 residues. Germline CDR1 reads SGHKS; CDR2 reads YYEKEE (reference sequence). This chain's CDR3 is CASSLWEAGETQYF. The full variable domain, its missing parts supplied by reference TRBV5-5 and TRBJ2-5, is DAGVTQSPTHLIKTRGQQVTLRCSPISGHKSVSWYQQVLGQGPQFIFQYYEKEERGRGNFPDRFSARQFPNYSSELNVNALLLGDSALYLCASSLWEAGETQYFGPGTRLLVL.

The chain combines TRBV7-2 with TRBJ1-1; the TRBD1 assignment by TCRdb is unverifiable without DNA. The germline gives CDR1 SGHTA, CDR2 FQGNSA. The CDR3 consists of 15 residues. The CDR3 loop is CASSLVGQGWTEAFF.

This rearrangement joins TRBV27 to TRBJ2-7; TCRdb names TRBD1, which stays unverified in the absence of DNA. Germline CDR1 and CDR2: MNHEY and SMNVEV (reference sequence). The CDR3 has 13 amino acids. CDR3: CASSIDRVAEQYF.

The chain joins TRBV7-3 to TRBJ2-3. CDR1 SGHTA and CDR2 FQGTGA come from the germline V gene. The CDR3 loop spans 15 amino acids. The CDR3 protein is CASSLGSFNTDTQYF.

The chain joins TRBV4-3 to TRBJ2-2; TCRdb selects TRBD1, and the lack of DNA leaves this call unchecked. In germline, CDR1 is LGHNA, CDR2 YSLEER. The CDR3 runs to 17 residues. This CDR3 is CASSRGTALMNTGELFF.

CDR3 region: CASSLSGGIEQFF. The V call is TRBV28, the J call TRBJ2-1; TCRdb names TRBD1, which stays unverified in the absence of DNA. CDR3 length equals 13 residues. Looked up from germline, CDR1 is MDHEN and CDR2 is SYDVKM.

J is TRBJ2-5 and V is TRBV18; the D gene TCRdb calls, TRBD2, cannot be checked with no DNA. CDR3 length: 14 residues. The germline CDR1 and CDR2 sequences are KGHSH and LQKENI. CDR3 amino acids: CASSELAEQETQYF.

The rearrangement uses TRBV5-1 and TRBJ2-7; TCRdb's D call of TRBD1 is untestable without DNA. This CDR3 is built from 15 residues. Germline CDR1 SGHRS, CDR2 YFSETQ. This CDR3 reads CASSPGQGGPYEQYF.

The chain uses TRBV28 and TRBJ2-2; TCRdb's D call of TRBD1 is untestable without DNA. The CDR3 has 17 amino acids. Germline CDR1 and CDR2: MDHEN and SYDVKM. The CDR3 spells CASSDPSWVANTGELFF.

The CDR3 is CSARDGGGTEAFF. The J gene is TRBJ1-1, the V gene TRBV20-1; TCRdb designates TRBD1, a call that cannot be tested without DNA. Germline V gene sequence: CDR1 DFQATT, CDR2 SNEGSKA (reference sequence). This CDR3 is 13 amino acids long.

The chain couples TRBV29-1 to TRBJ2-1; the TCRdb call, TRBD1, lacks DNA for checking. Germline CDR1 SQVTM, CDR2 ANQGSEA. The CDR3 loop spans 12 amino acids. CDR3 sequence reads: CSARGTDYEQFF.